A selection of T cell receptor beta chains follows, all from one sample in a study of blood T cell repertoires in COVID-19. The table came from immunoSEQ multiplex PCR; TCRdb's copy has only in-frame clones and leaves some out. The sample lists some 170,000 clones, roughly 87% occurring once. The sample comprised peripheral blood. The receptors come from a woman aged 45-65 years with acute or convalescent COVID-19. CDR3s include the opening cysteine and the closing phenylalanine or tryptophan. The order of the fields is D gene, clone size, V gene, J gene, CDR3 protein, CDR3 DNA. A D gene is named only where the DNA matches it firmly. Expanded clones are given a class, and other clones once, few, many or no size at all.

d_call: -
clone_size: -
v_call: TRBV5-1
j_call: TRBJ1-4
cdr3_aa: CASRAGSGEKLFF
cdr3_nt: TGCGCCAGCAGGGCAGGGTCTGGGGAAAAACTGTTTTTT

d_call: TRBD1
clone_size: -
v_call: TRBV7-3
j_call: TRBJ1-1
cdr3_aa: CASSISGTANTEAFF
cdr3_nt: TGTGCCAGCAGCATATCCGGGACAGCGAACACTGAAGCTTTCTTT

d_call: TRBD1
clone_size: -
v_call: TRBV18
j_call: TRBJ2-7
cdr3_aa: CASSPRLTGLYEQYF
cdr3_nt: TGTGCCAGCTCACCGCGATTGACAGGGTTGTACGAGCAGTACTTC

d_call: -
clone_size: once
v_call: TRBV19
j_call: TRBJ2-7
cdr3_aa: CASSIRLRGGTYEQYF
cdr3_nt: TGTGCCAGTAGTATAAGGCTTCGTGGCGGAACCTACGAGCAGTACTTC

d_call: -
clone_size: -
v_call: TRBV30
j_call: TRBJ1-5
cdr3_aa: CAWSQGYEFNQPQHF
cdr3_nt: TGTGCCTGGAGTCAGGGTTACGAGTTCAATCAGCCCCAGCATTTT

d_call: -
clone_size: -
v_call: TRBV4-3
j_call: TRBJ2-7
cdr3_aa: CASRTPPRLVPLLEQYF
cdr3_nt: TGCGCCAGCCGCACCCCCCCTCGTCTAGTCCCACTACTCGAGCAGTACTTC

d_call: -
clone_size: -
v_call: TRBV18
j_call: TRBJ1-2
cdr3_aa: CASSPEGATAYGYTF
cdr3_nt: TGTGCCAGCTCACCGGAAGGGGCAACCGCCTATGGCTACACCTTC

d_call: TRBD2
clone_size: -
v_call: TRBV24-1
j_call: TRBJ2-3
cdr3_aa: CATSEDPAGLAHYF
cdr3_nt: TGTGCCACCAGTGAAGATCCCGCGGGACTAGCCCATTATTTT

d_call: -
clone_size: -
v_call: TRBV7-2
j_call: TRBJ1-5
cdr3_aa: CASSRSSDQPQHF
cdr3_nt: TGTGCCAGCAGTCGGTCGTCTGATCAGCCCCAGCATTTT

d_call: -
clone_size: -
v_call: TRBV5-6
j_call: TRBJ2-7
cdr3_aa: CASKIDVGRSGEQYF
cdr3_nt: TGTGCCAGTAAAATCGATGTGGGCAGATCTGGCGAGCAGTACTTC

d_call: -
clone_size: -
v_call: TRBV6-2/TRBV6-3
j_call: TRBJ1-1
cdr3_aa: CASSSPSLRAEAFF
cdr3_nt: TGTGCCAGCAGCTCCCCGTCACTCAGGGCTGAAGCTTTCTTT

d_call: TRBD2
clone_size: -
v_call: TRBV24-1
j_call: TRBJ2-3
cdr3_aa: CATSDLGRGSTDTQYF
cdr3_nt: TGTGCCACCAGTGATTTAGGGCGGGGGTCCACAGATACGCAGTATTTT

d_call: TRBD2
clone_size: -
v_call: TRBV6-5
j_call: TRBJ2-1
cdr3_aa: CATQTSGGNEQFF
cdr3_nt: TGTGCCACCCAAACGAGCGGGGGCAATGAGCAGTTCTTC

d_call: -
clone_size: -
v_call: TRBV6-6
j_call: TRBJ1-1
cdr3_aa: CASDGQNTEAFF
cdr3_nt: TGTGCCAGCGACGGACAAAACACTGAAGCTTTCTTT

d_call: -
clone_size: -
v_call: TRBV30
j_call: TRBJ2-1
cdr3_aa: CAWSVMGEQFF
cdr3_nt: TGTGCCTGGAGTGTAATGGGCGAGCAGTTCTTC

d_call: -
clone_size: -
v_call: TRBV12-3/TRBV12-4
j_call: TRBJ1-2
cdr3_aa: CASSRQGYGYTF
cdr3_nt: TGTGCCAGCAGTCGGCAGGGCTATGGCTACACCTTC

d_call: -
clone_size: -
v_call: TRBV10-3
j_call: TRBJ1-5
cdr3_aa: CAISESQVPSPQHF
cdr3_nt: TGTGCCATCAGTGAGAGTCAGGTCCCCTCTCCCCAGCATTTT

d_call: -
clone_size: -
v_call: TRBV9
j_call: TRBJ1-1
cdr3_aa: CARNPRGANTEAFF
cdr3_nt: TGTGCCAGGAACCCACGGGGGGCGAACACTGAAGCTTTCTTT

d_call: TRBD2
clone_size: -
v_call: TRBV11-2
j_call: TRBJ2-3
cdr3_aa: CASSHGLAGGGTDTQYF
cdr3_nt: TGTGCCAGCAGCCATGGACTAGCGGGGGGGGGCACAGATACGCAGTATTTT

d_call: -
clone_size: -
v_call: TRBV7-6
j_call: TRBJ1-3
cdr3_aa: CASSLSTGSVSGNTIYF
cdr3_nt: TGTGCCAGCAGCCTTTCCACGGGTAGTGTCTCTGGAAACACCATATATTTT

d_call: TRBD1
clone_size: -
v_call: TRBV6-5
j_call: TRBJ1-4
cdr3_aa: CASSTGELNEKLFF
cdr3_nt: TGTGCCAGTAGTACAGGGGAGTTAAATGAAAAACTGTTTTTT

d_call: -
clone_size: -
v_call: TRBV7-8
j_call: TRBJ1-5
cdr3_aa: CASSLDRSPQHF
cdr3_nt: TGTGCCAGCAGCTTAGACCGGTCGCCCCAGCATTTT

d_call: TRBD1
clone_size: -
v_call: TRBV3-1/TRBV3-2
j_call: TRBJ1-2
cdr3_aa: CASSRDRDGSNYGYTF
cdr3_nt: TGTGCCAGCAGCCGGGACAGGGATGGATCTAACTATGGCTACACCTTC

d_call: -
clone_size: -
v_call: TRBV7-2
j_call: TRBJ2-2
cdr3_aa: CASSLVGNTGELFF
cdr3_nt: TGTGCCAGCAGCTTAGTTGGCAACACCGGGGAGCTGTTTTTT

d_call: -
clone_size: -
v_call: TRBV20-1
j_call: TRBJ1-4
cdr3_aa: CSASGPGHEKLFF
cdr3_nt: TGCAGTGCTAGTGGCCCGGGTCATGAAAAACTGTTTTTT

d_call: -
clone_size: -
v_call: TRBV30
j_call: TRBJ1-2
cdr3_aa: CACPSGAFRYGYTF
cdr3_nt: TGTGCCTGCCCAAGCGGGGCGTTTCGCTATGGCTACACCTTC

d_call: TRBD1
clone_size: few
v_call: TRBV6-5
j_call: TRBJ1-5
cdr3_aa: CASSRDSHNQPQHF
cdr3_nt: TGTGCCAGCAGCCGGGACAGCCACAATCAGCCCCAGCATTTT

d_call: TRBD1
clone_size: -
v_call: TRBV7-9
j_call: TRBJ1-3
cdr3_aa: CASSPTFRDRGSGNTIYF
cdr3_nt: TGTGCCAGCAGCCCTACTTTCCGGGACAGGGGATCTGGAAACACCATATATTTT

d_call: -
clone_size: -
v_call: TRBV3-1/TRBV3-2
j_call: TRBJ2-1
cdr3_aa: CASSLTSPNYNEQFF
cdr3_nt: TGTGCCAGCAGCCTTACTAGTCCTAACTACAATGAGCAGTTCTTC

d_call: TRBD1
clone_size: -
v_call: TRBV3-1/TRBV3-2
j_call: TRBJ1-2
cdr3_aa: CASSLDRGLRYGYTF
cdr3_nt: TGTGCCAGCAGTCTGGACAGGGGGCTGCGCTATGGCTACACCTTC

d_call: -
clone_size: -
v_call: TRBV5-1
j_call: TRBJ2-2
cdr3_aa: CASRRRTENTGELFF
cdr3_nt: TGCGCCAGCCGCCGACGGACAGAGAACACCGGGGAGCTGTTTTTT

d_call: TRBD1
clone_size: -
v_call: TRBV30
j_call: TRBJ1-5
cdr3_aa: CAWGQGYNQPQHF
cdr3_nt: TGTGCCTGGGGACAGGGGTATAATCAGCCCCAGCATTTT

d_call: -
clone_size: -
v_call: TRBV6-5
j_call: TRBJ1-5
cdr3_aa: CASSSLQGVVGPQHF
cdr3_nt: TGTGCCAGCAGTTCCCTACAAGGAGTTGTAGGGCCCCAGCATTTT

d_call: -
clone_size: -
v_call: TRBV3-1/TRBV3-2
j_call: TRBJ2-7
cdr3_aa: CASSQGGHQYF
cdr3_nt: TGTGCCAGCAGCCAAGGAGGGCATCAGTACTTC

d_call: -
clone_size: -
v_call: TRBV5-1
j_call: TRBJ1-1
cdr3_aa: CASSKKGYQPMNTEAFF
cdr3_nt: TGCGCCAGCAGCAAGAAGGGGTACCAACCCATGAACACTGAAGCTTTCTTT

d_call: -
clone_size: -
v_call: TRBV12-3/TRBV12-4
j_call: TRBJ1-1
cdr3_aa: CASSLAQGTEAFF
cdr3_nt: TGTGCCAGCAGTTTAGCCCAGGGAACTGAAGCTTTCTTT

d_call: TRBD1
clone_size: -
v_call: TRBV24-1
j_call: TRBJ2-4
cdr3_aa: CATSDPRGLAKNIQYF
cdr3_nt: TGTGCCACCAGTGATCCCAGGGGGCTGGCCAAAAACATTCAGTACTTC

d_call: -
clone_size: -
v_call: TRBV5-6
j_call: TRBJ2-7
cdr3_aa: CASSPRYTRAYEQYF
cdr3_nt: TGTGCCAGCAGCCCGCGTTATACGCGTGCCTACGAGCAGTACTTC

d_call: TRBD2
clone_size: -
v_call: TRBV6-2/TRBV6-3
j_call: TRBJ2-7
cdr3_aa: CASSPGRGGKAYEQYF
cdr3_nt: TGTGCCAGCAGTCCGGGACGGGGGGGGAAAGCCTACGAGCAGTACTTC

d_call: -
clone_size: -
v_call: TRBV6-5
j_call: TRBJ2-3
cdr3_aa: CASSYPERGTDTQYF
cdr3_nt: TGTGCCAGCAGTTACCCCGAGCGGGGCACAGATACGCAGTATTTT

d_call: TRBD2
clone_size: -
v_call: TRBV11-3
j_call: TRBJ2-1
cdr3_aa: CASSPGTGSGGAYNEQFF
cdr3_nt: TGTGCCAGCAGCCCCGGGACAGGAAGCGGGGGGGCCTACAATGAGCAGTTCTTC

d_call: -
clone_size: -
v_call: TRBV9
j_call: TRBJ2-2
cdr3_aa: CASSVAHQANTGELFF
cdr3_nt: TGTGCCAGCAGCGTAGCCCATCAGGCGAACACCGGGGAGCTGTTTTTT

d_call: -
clone_size: once
v_call: TRBV5-1
j_call: TRBJ1-1
cdr3_aa: CASSLDGQGNTEAFF
cdr3_nt: TGCGCCAGCAGCTTGGACGGGCAGGGGAACACTGAAGCTTTCTTT

d_call: TRBD2
clone_size: few
v_call: TRBV6-1
j_call: TRBJ2-5
cdr3_aa: CASSEEREFWETQYF
cdr3_nt: TGTGCCAGCAGTGAAGAGCGGGAGTTCTGGGAGACCCAGTACTTC

d_call: -
clone_size: -
v_call: TRBV4-3
j_call: TRBJ2-7
cdr3_aa: CASSQGPNEQYF
cdr3_nt: TGCGCCAGCAGCCAAGGGCCCAACGAGCAGTACTTC

d_call: -
clone_size: -
v_call: TRBV30
j_call: TRBJ2-7
cdr3_aa: CAWSPPGHPSYEQYF
cdr3_nt: TGTGCCTGGAGTCCCCCGGGACATCCCTCCTACGAGCAGTACTTC

d_call: -
clone_size: -
v_call: TRBV27
j_call: TRBJ2-3
cdr3_aa: CASSNSVTGFSTDTQYF
cdr3_nt: TGTGCCAGCAGCAACTCAGTGACAGGTTTTAGCACAGATACGCAGTATTTT

d_call: TRBD2
clone_size: -
v_call: TRBV10-1
j_call: TRBJ2-1
cdr3_aa: CASSEPGLGHNEQFF
cdr3_nt: TGCGCCAGCAGTGAACCGGGACTAGGGCACAATGAGCAGTTCTTC

d_call: -
clone_size: -
v_call: TRBV21-1
j_call: TRBJ2-5
cdr3_aa: CASSKIDPGQGVETQYF
cdr3_nt: TGTGCCAGCAGCAAAATCGATCCGGGACAGGGGGTCGAGACCCAGTACTTC

d_call: -
clone_size: -
v_call: TRBV3-1/TRBV3-2
j_call: TRBJ2-3
cdr3_aa: CASSQDWALRGGAADTQYF
cdr3_nt: TGTGCCAGCAGCCAAGATTGGGCCTTAAGAGGGGGGGCCGCAGATACGCAGTATTTT

d_call: -
clone_size: -
v_call: TRBV2
j_call: TRBJ1-5
cdr3_aa: CASSEAEGSYQPQHF
cdr3_nt: TGTGCCAGCAGTGAAGCCGAGGGCAGTTATCAGCCCCAGCATTTT

d_call: -
clone_size: -
v_call: TRBV27
j_call: TRBJ2-7
cdr3_aa: CASSAGQISSYEQYF
cdr3_nt: TGTGCCAGCAGTGCCGGACAGATTAGCTCCTACGAGCAGTACTTC

d_call: TRBD2
clone_size: -
v_call: TRBV5-6
j_call: TRBJ2-7
cdr3_aa: CASSPAGDYEQYF
cdr3_nt: TGTGCCAGCAGCCCCGCGGGGGACTACGAGCAGTACTTC

d_call: -
clone_size: -
v_call: TRBV28
j_call: TRBJ1-1
cdr3_aa: CASTGGGKTEAFF
cdr3_nt: TGTGCCAGCACCGGGGGGGGGAAAACTGAAGCTTTCTTT